The rows below give T cell receptor beta chains drawn from one sample of a study of Ad26.COV2.S vaccination and SARS-CoV-2 variants. The repertoire was sequenced with immunoSEQ multiplex PCR; TCRdb's copy has only in-frame clones and lacks some. The top ten clones hold roughly 15% of a sample with fewer than 100,000 clones, more than 70% of them seen once. Material: peripheral blood, obtained after recovery from COVID-19. These receptors all stem from a human donor who had recovered from COVID-19. Each CDR3 is given with its conserved first and last residue. Each record gives: V gene, clone size, D gene, J gene, CDR3 DNA, CDR3 protein. The D gene is left open where the match is weak. Only some rows state a clone size, as once, few, many or a class for expanded clones.

TRBV5-1	NA	TRBD2	TRBJ2-7	TGCGCCAGCAGCGCGATAGCGGGAGGTAACTACGAGCAGTACTTC	CASSAIAGGNYEQYF
TRBV29-1	NA	TRBD1	TRBJ2-2	TGCAGCGCCCGTTATAATCCGGGACAGGGAGGAGGGGAGCTGTTTTTT	CSARYNPGQGGGELFF
TRBV21-1	NA	NA	TRBJ1-1	TGTGCCAGCAGCAAAGAGACAGAGAACACTGAAGCTTTCTTT	CASSKETENTEAFF
TRBV3-1/TRBV3-2	NA	TRBD2	TRBJ2-7	TGTGCCAGCAGCCAACGAGGTAGCGGGCACGAGCAGTACTTC	CASSQRGSGHEQYF
TRBV12-3/TRBV12-4	NA	NA	TRBJ2-7	TGTGCCAGCAGTTTATTACTATCCTACGAGCAGTACTTC	CASSLLLSYEQYF
TRBV4-1	NA	NA	TRBJ2-7	TGCGCCAGCAGCCATCTGGCCCAGGGGGGTCTAGCGGGTGTTCGCGAGCAGTACTTC	CASSHLAQGGLAGVREQYF
TRBV3-1/TRBV3-2	NA	TRBD1	TRBJ1-2	TGTGCCAGCAGCCAAGATATCCAGGGGGGGAGGGCTTATCACTATGGCTACACCTTC	CASSQDIQGGRAYHYGYTF
TRBV6-6	NA	TRBD2	TRBJ2-3	TGTGCCAGCAGCCCCTCTAGCGGTCTCACAGATACGCAGTATTTT	CASSPSSGLTDTQYF
TRBV2	few	NA	TRBJ1-6	TGTGCCAGCAGTGGGTTGAAGGCGAGCTCCTATAATTCACCCCTCCACTTT	CASSGLKASSYNSPLHF
TRBV12-3/TRBV12-4	NA	NA	TRBJ1-1	TGTGCCAGTCAACTACAGGTCAACACTGAAGCTTTCTTT	CASQLQVNTEAFF
TRBV28	once	NA	TRBJ2-7	TGTGCCAGCAGCTTAGGGGGAGGGTACGAGCAGTACTTC	CASSLGGGYEQYF
TRBV5-1	few	NA	TRBJ2-3	TGCGCCAGCAGCTGGCCTCTCGCGGGGATCACAGATACGCAGTATTTT	CASSWPLAGITDTQYF
TRBV29-1	NA	NA	TRBJ2-1	TGCAGCGTTAACCGCGGGGCTTACAATGAGCAGTTCTTC	CSVNRGAYNEQFF
TRBV28	NA	NA	TRBJ2-3	TGTGCCAGCAAGTTAGTCCAGGCCTACACAGATACGCAGTATTTT	CASKLVQAYTDTQYF
TRBV27	NA	NA	TRBJ1-1	TGTGCCAGCAGTTTTGAGTCGTTGGTGAAGGGAACTGAAGCTTTCTTT	CASSFESLVKGTEAFF
TRBV2	NA	TRBD1	TRBJ1-2	TGTGCCAGCAGAGACAGGGGGCCAAACTATGGCTACACCTTC	CASRDRGPNYGYTF
TRBV6-1	NA	TRBD2	TRBJ2-1	TGTGCCAGCAGTGAAGGGACTAGCCTCAATGAGCAGTTCTTC	CASSEGTSLNEQFF
TRBV7-2	NA	NA	TRBJ2-7	TGTGCCAGCAGCTTAGCGCAGTTTGGGGGAGGGGGCGAGCAGTACTTC	CASSLAQFGGGGEQYF
TRBV28	NA	TRBD2	TRBJ2-1	TGTGCCAGCAGTTTCTGGGGAGCGGGGAAGACCAATGAGCAGTTCTTC	CASSFWGAGKTNEQFF
TRBV11-3	NA	NA	TRBJ2-1	TGTGCCAGCAGCTTGGACCATTTCGTAGGTGAGCAGTTCTTC	CASSLDHFVGEQFF
TRBV10-3	NA	NA	TRBJ1-1	TGTGCCATCAGTGAGTGGCCAGGGGCTTCGAACACTGAAGCTTTCTTT	CAISEWPGASNTEAFF
TRBV6-5	NA	NA	TRBJ2-7	TGTGCTACCGACCTTACCTACGAGCAGTACTTC	CATDLTYEQYF
TRBV2	NA	NA	TRBJ2-5	TGTGCCACCACGGAGGCCTCCCAAGAGACCCAGTACTTC	CATTEASQETQYF
TRBV21-1	NA	NA	TRBJ1-5	TGTGCCAGCAGCAAAGAAAACAGGGGGTGTCGCAATCAGCCCCAGCATTTT	CASSKENRGCRNQPQHF
TRBV9	NA	NA	TRBJ2-1	TGTGCCAGCAGCGTTCGACAGTTCTACAATGAGCAGTTCTTC	CASSVRQFYNEQFF
TRBV4-1	once	NA	TRBJ2-5	TGCGCCAGCAGCCAAGTGATGGGGAATAAAGAGACCCAGTACTTC	CASSQVMGNKETQYF
TRBV7-3	NA	NA	TRBJ2-2	TGTGCCAGCAGCCCAAGACAGGTCGCGAACACCGGGGAGCTGTTTTTT	CASSPRQVANTGELFF
TRBV2	NA	TRBD2	TRBJ2-5	TGTGCCAGCAGTGACCATAGCGGGAGGGAGACCCAGTACTTC	CASSDHSGRETQYF
TRBV6-5	NA	NA	TRBJ2-7	TGTGCCAGCAGTTTCTTGGGGGCCTACGAGCAGTACTTC	CASSFLGAYEQYF
TRBV19	NA	NA	TRBJ2-7	TGTGCCAGTAGTTCGGGGGACTTGTACTACGAGCAGTACTTC	CASSSGDLYYEQYF
TRBV19	NA	TRBD2	TRBJ2-1	TGTGCCAGCAAAGGGACTAGCGGGAGGGCGAATGAGCAGTTCTTC	CASKGTSGRANEQFF
TRBV29-1	NA	NA	TRBJ1-3	TGCAGCGTTGATGCAGGTCTCTCTGGAAACACCATATATTTT	CSVDAGLSGNTIYF